The source of this T cell receptor (beta chain) is a study of blood T cell repertoires in COVID-19. Adults between about 18 and 89 years of age took part from about 24 US areas. The V and J ends lost 5 bases and 4 bases, in that order; junction bases with no gene match: 8. Per the germline V gene, CDR1 is MNHEY and CDR2 is SMNVEV (reference sequence). This CDR3 is 16 amino acids long. The protocol was immunoSEQ multiplex PCR, while the TCRdb copy is restricted to in-frame clones and leaves out a portion. The sample includes about 150,000 clones, roughly 84% seen only once; the top ten take about 7%. This clonotype was sampled from a woman aged 45-59 years who had recovered from COVID-19. The V and J genes are TRBV27 and TRBJ1-2; 12 nucleotides align to TRBD1. The source material was PBMCs or T cells enriched from blood (not recorded which). The CDR3 coding sequence is TGTGCCAGCAGTCCCGGGACAGGGGGCGCGGGCTATGGCTACACCTTC. As protein: CASSPGTGGAGYGYTF.